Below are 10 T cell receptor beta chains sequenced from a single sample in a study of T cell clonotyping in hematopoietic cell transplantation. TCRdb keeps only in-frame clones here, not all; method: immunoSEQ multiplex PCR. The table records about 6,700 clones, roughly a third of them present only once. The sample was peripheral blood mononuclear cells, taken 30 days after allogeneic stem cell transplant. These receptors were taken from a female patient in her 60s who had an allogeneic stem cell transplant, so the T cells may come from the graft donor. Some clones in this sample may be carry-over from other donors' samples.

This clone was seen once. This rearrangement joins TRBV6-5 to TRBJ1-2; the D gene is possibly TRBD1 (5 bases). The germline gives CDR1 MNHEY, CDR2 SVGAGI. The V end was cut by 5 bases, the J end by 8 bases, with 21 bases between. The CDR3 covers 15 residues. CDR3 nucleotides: TGTGCCAGCAGTACCCCGAGGGCAGGGTATGAAGGCTACACCTTC. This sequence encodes CASSTPRAGYEGYTF.

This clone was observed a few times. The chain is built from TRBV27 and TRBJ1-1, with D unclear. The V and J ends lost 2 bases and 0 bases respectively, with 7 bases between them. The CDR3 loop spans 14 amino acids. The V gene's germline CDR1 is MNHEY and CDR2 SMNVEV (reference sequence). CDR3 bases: TGTGCCAGCAGTTTAACCGGCATGAACACTGAAGCTTTCTTT. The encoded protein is CASSLTGMNTEAFF.

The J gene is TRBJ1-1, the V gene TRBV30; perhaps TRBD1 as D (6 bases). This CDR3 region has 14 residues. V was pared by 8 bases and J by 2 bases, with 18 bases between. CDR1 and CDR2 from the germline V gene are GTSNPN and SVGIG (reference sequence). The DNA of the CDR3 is TGTGCCCGAACCCGACAGGTCGCCAACACTGAAGCTTTCTTT. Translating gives CARTRQVANTEAFF.

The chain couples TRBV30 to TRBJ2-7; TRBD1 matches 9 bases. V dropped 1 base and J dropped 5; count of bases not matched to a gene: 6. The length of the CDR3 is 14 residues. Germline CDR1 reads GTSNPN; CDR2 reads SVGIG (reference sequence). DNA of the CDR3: TGTGCCTGGAGTGGGTGGACAGGGGCCGACGAGCAGTACTTC. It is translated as CAWSGWTGADEQYF.

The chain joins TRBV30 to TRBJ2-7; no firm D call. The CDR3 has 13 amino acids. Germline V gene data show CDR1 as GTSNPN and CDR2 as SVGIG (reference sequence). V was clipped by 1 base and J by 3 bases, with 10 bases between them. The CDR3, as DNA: TGTGCCTGGAGTGAAACTCTGATCTACGAGCAGTACTTC. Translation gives CAWSETLIYEQYF.

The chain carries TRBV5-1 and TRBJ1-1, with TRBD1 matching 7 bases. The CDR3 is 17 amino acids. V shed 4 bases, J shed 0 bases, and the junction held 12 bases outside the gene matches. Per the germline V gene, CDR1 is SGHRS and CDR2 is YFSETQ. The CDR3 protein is CASSPAGTVYMNTEAFF. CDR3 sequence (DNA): TGCGCCAGCAGCCCCGCCGGGACAGTCTACATGAACACTGAAGCTTTCTTT.

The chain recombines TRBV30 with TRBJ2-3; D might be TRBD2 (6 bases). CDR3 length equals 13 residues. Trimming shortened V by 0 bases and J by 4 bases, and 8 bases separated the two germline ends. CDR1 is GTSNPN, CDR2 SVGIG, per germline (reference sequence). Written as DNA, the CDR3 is TGTGCCTGGAGTGTACGCGGGGCAGATACGCAGTATTTT. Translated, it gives CAWSVRGADTQYF.

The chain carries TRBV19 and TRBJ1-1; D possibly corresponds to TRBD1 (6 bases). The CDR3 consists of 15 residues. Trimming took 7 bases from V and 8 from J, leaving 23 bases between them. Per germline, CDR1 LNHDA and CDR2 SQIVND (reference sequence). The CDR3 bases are TGTGCCAGTAACGAGACGAGGGGACTGGGGGGCGAAGCTTTCTTT. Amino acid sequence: CASNETRGLGGEAFF.

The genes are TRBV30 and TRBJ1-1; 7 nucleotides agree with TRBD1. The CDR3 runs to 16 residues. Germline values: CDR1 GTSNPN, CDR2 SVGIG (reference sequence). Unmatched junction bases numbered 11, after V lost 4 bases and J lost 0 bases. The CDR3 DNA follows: TGTGCCTGGAAGACAGGGCAACCTGGTATGAACACTGAAGCTTTCTTT. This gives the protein CAWKTGQPGMNTEAFF.

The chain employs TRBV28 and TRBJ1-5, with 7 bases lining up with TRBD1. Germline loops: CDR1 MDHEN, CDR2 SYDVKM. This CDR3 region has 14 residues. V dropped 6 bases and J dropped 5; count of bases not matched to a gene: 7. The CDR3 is CASRRGTADQPQHF. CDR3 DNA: TGTGCCAGCAGACGAGGGACAGCCGATCAGCCCCAGCATTTT.